This T cell receptor beta chain was retrieved from a study of cytomegalovirus exposure and HLA in healthy donors. Data came from immunoSEQ multiplex PCR; TCRdb stores just in-frame clones and leaves some out. Here the sample spans about 250,000 clones, over 75% being singletons. Sequenced sample: PBMCs. This receptor was obtained from a man between 18 and 29 years old in good health and CMV-seropositive.

Here the CDR3 reads CASSYLQGYQPQHF. CDR3 sequence (DNA): TGTGCCAGCAGTTACCTACAAGGATATCAGCCCCAGCATTTT. This chain connects TRBV6-6 to TRBJ1-5; no clear D gene. Germline CDR1 is MNHNY and CDR2 is SVGAGI (reference sequence). This CDR3 spans 14 amino acids. Trimming pared 2 bases from V and 5 bases from J, leaving 10 bases between.